These T cell receptor beta chains were read from a single sample in a study of cytomegalovirus exposure and HLA in healthy donors. The method was immunoSEQ multiplex PCR; TCRdb's version includes in-frame clones alone and lacks a portion of them. The sample holds about 240,000 clones, roughly four fifths seen once. Sequenced material: PBMCs. These receptors all stem from a woman in her sixties in good health and CMV-seropositive. CDR3s include the opening cysteine and the closing phenylalanine or tryptophan. The order of the fields is CDR3 length, D gene, J gene, V gene, clone size, CDR3 DNA, CDR3 protein. D genes are given only for firm matches. Expanded clones are given a class, and other clones once, few, many or no size at all.

len: 16
d_gene: -
j_gene: TRBJ2-1
v_gene: TRBV19
abundance: -
CDR3nt: TGTGCCAGTAGTATAGATCAACTAGCTCCCTACAATGAGCAGTTCTTC
CDR3aa: CASSIDQLAPYNEQFF

len: 14
d_gene: -
j_gene: TRBJ2-5
v_gene: TRBV7-2
abundance: -
CDR3nt: TGTGCCAGCACCTCCTACGGGGGCCAAGAGACCCAGTACTTC
CDR3aa: CASTSYGGQETQYF

len: 16
d_gene: TRBD1
j_gene: TRBJ2-1
v_gene: TRBV7-9
abundance: -
CDR3nt: TGTTCCAGCAGCCCAAGACAGGGGGACTCCTACAATGAGCAGTTCTTC
CDR3aa: CSSSPRQGDSYNEQFF

len: 11
d_gene: -
j_gene: TRBJ2-7
v_gene: TRBV6-6
abundance: -
CDR3nt: TGTGCCAGCAGGGAGGGCTACGAGCAGTACTTC
CDR3aa: CASREGYEQYF

len: 14
d_gene: TRBD2
j_gene: TRBJ2-1
v_gene: TRBV7-8
abundance: -
CDR3nt: TGTGCCAGCATCAAACGGGAGGGTTACAATGAGCAGTTCTTC
CDR3aa: CASIKREGYNEQFF

len: 16
d_gene: -
j_gene: TRBJ2-1
v_gene: TRBV7-3
abundance: -
CDR3nt: TGTGCCAGCAGCTTAATTGCCAGGGGATTTAGCAATGAGCAGTTCTTC
CDR3aa: CASSLIARGFSNEQFF

len: 15
d_gene: TRBD2
j_gene: TRBJ2-1
v_gene: TRBV7-3
abundance: few
CDR3nt: TGTGCCAGCAGCTTAACCTGGGAGGGCGACAATGAGCAGTTCTTC
CDR3aa: CASSLTWEGDNEQFF

len: 18
d_gene: -
j_gene: TRBJ1-3
v_gene: TRBV13
abundance: -
CDR3nt: TGTGCCAGCAGACGAGTGGAATTAAGCGGACTCTCTGGAAACACCATATATTTT
CDR3aa: CASRRVELSGLSGNTIYF

len: 15
d_gene: TRBD2
j_gene: TRBJ2-3
v_gene: TRBV6-1
abundance: once
CDR3nt: TGTGCCAGCACCTTGACTAGCGGGAGGGCGGATACGCAGTATTTT
CDR3aa: CASTLTSGRADTQYF

len: 14
d_gene: -
j_gene: TRBJ1-2
v_gene: TRBV30
abundance: -
CDR3nt: TGTGCCTGGAGTGTACTACTCCAGGGGAGCGGCTACACCTTC
CDR3aa: CAWSVLLQGSGYTF

len: 16
d_gene: TRBD1
j_gene: TRBJ1-2
v_gene: TRBV19
abundance: -
CDR3nt: TGTGCCAGTAGTCTTAGACAGGGTCGAGCTAACTATGGCTACACCTTC
CDR3aa: CASSLRQGRANYGYTF

len: 18
d_gene: -
j_gene: TRBJ2-6
v_gene: TRBV5-1
abundance: -
CDR3nt: TGCGCCAGCAGCTTATCAGGAGGGGGCTACTCTGGGGCCAACGTCCTGACTTTC
CDR3aa: CASSLSGGGYSGANVLTF

len: 18
d_gene: -
j_gene: TRBJ2-7
v_gene: TRBV7-9
abundance: -
CDR3nt: TGTGCCAGCAGCCCCCCGAGGAGAGGGGGATGGGGGGGCTACGAGCAGTACTTC
CDR3aa: CASSPPRRGGWGGYEQYF

len: 14
d_gene: -
j_gene: TRBJ2-3
v_gene: TRBV4-2
abundance: -
CDR3nt: TGTGCCAGCAGCCAAGGACTAAACACAGATACGCAGTATTTT
CDR3aa: CASSQGLNTDTQYF

len: 16
d_gene: -
j_gene: TRBJ2-3
v_gene: TRBV5-1
abundance: -
CDR3nt: TGCGCCAGCAAGTCCGGTTTGCATGAATGGTCAGATACGCAGTATTTT
CDR3aa: CASKSGLHEWSDTQYF

len: 14
d_gene: -
j_gene: TRBJ1-2
v_gene: TRBV19
abundance: -
CDR3nt: TGTGCCAGTAGTATCGTGGGCACAGGGAATGGCTACACCTTC
CDR3aa: CASSIVGTGNGYTF

len: 16
d_gene: TRBD2
j_gene: TRBJ2-7
v_gene: TRBV6-5
abundance: -
CDR3nt: TGTGCCAGCAGTTACACGCTAGCGGGTCAAACCTACGAGCAGTACTTC
CDR3aa: CASSYTLAGQTYEQYF

len: 14
d_gene: -
j_gene: TRBJ2-1
v_gene: TRBV4-1
abundance: few
CDR3nt: TGCGCCAGCAGCCAGCTCGGACTATACAATGAGCAGTTCTTC
CDR3aa: CASSQLGLYNEQFF

len: 19
d_gene: -
j_gene: TRBJ2-2
v_gene: TRBV9
abundance: once
CDR3nt: TGTGCCAGCAGCGTAGCTCCAGGGGGGGCGGGAGGTTCCACCGGGGAGCTGTTTTTT
CDR3aa: CASSVAPGGAGGSTGELFF

len: 15
d_gene: -
j_gene: TRBJ1-5
v_gene: TRBV5-5
abundance: -
CDR3nt: TGTGCCAGCAGCGACGGATTTTGGACAAATCAGCCCCAGCATTTT
CDR3aa: CASSDGFWTNQPQHF

len: 12
d_gene: -
j_gene: TRBJ2-7
v_gene: TRBV5-1
abundance: -
CDR3nt: TGCGCCAGCAGCTTCTCAGGGGATGAGCAGTACTTC
CDR3aa: CASSFSGDEQYF

len: 15
d_gene: -
j_gene: TRBJ2-6
v_gene: TRBV5-1
abundance: once
CDR3nt: TGCGCCACCAAGACAGGTTACTCTGGGGCCAACGTCCTGACTTTC
CDR3aa: CATKTGYSGANVLTF

len: 13
d_gene: -
j_gene: TRBJ2-7
v_gene: TRBV13
abundance: -
CDR3nt: TGTGCCAGCAGCTTCCGTAGCTCCTACGAGCAGTACTTC
CDR3aa: CASSFRSSYEQYF

len: 16
d_gene: TRBD1
j_gene: TRBJ1-2
v_gene: TRBV18
abundance: -
CDR3nt: TGTGCCAGCTCACCACCCGGGACAGGCTGGAACTATGGCTACACCTTC
CDR3aa: CASSPPGTGWNYGYTF

len: 14
d_gene: -
j_gene: TRBJ2-7
v_gene: TRBV28
abundance: -
CDR3nt: TGTGCCAGCAGTACTACAGGGTTGAGGTACGAGCAGTACTTC
CDR3aa: CASSTTGLRYEQYF

len: 13
d_gene: -
j_gene: TRBJ2-5
v_gene: TRBV5-5
abundance: -
CDR3nt: TGTGCCAGCAGCTTGACCCAGCGGGAGACCCAGTACTTC
CDR3aa: CASSLTQRETQYF

len: 15
d_gene: -
j_gene: TRBJ2-7
v_gene: TRBV19
abundance: -
CDR3nt: TGTGCCAGTAGTCGGGAGGGGGCAACCTCCTACGAGCAGTACTTC
CDR3aa: CASSREGATSYEQYF

len: 15
d_gene: TRBD1
j_gene: TRBJ2-7
v_gene: TRBV14
abundance: -
CDR3nt: TGTGCCAGCAGCCGCGCAACAGGGGGCAGGGGCGAGCAGTACTTC
CDR3aa: CASSRATGGRGEQYF

len: 15
d_gene: -
j_gene: TRBJ2-7
v_gene: TRBV6-5
abundance: -
CDR3nt: TGTGCCAGCAGTCCCCGGACTAGGGGGGGATACGAGCAGTACTTC
CDR3aa: CASSPRTRGGYEQYF

len: 12
d_gene: -
j_gene: TRBJ1-1
v_gene: TRBV5-1
abundance: -
CDR3nt: TGCGCCAGCAGCGAGAGGGGAGGAGATGCTTTCTTT
CDR3aa: CASSERGGDAFF

len: 14
d_gene: -
j_gene: TRBJ1-1
v_gene: TRBV28
abundance: -
CDR3nt: TGTGCCAGCAGTTCTCCTTCAGTGAACACTGAAGCTTTCTTT
CDR3aa: CASSSPSVNTEAFF

len: 13
d_gene: TRBD1
j_gene: TRBJ2-1
v_gene: TRBV4-2
abundance: -
CDR3nt: TGTGCCAGCAGCCACGCCGACAGGGGGAGACAGTTCTTC
CDR3aa: CASSHADRGRQFF

len: 13
d_gene: TRBD1
j_gene: TRBJ2-5
v_gene: TRBV6-1
abundance: -
CDR3nt: TGTGCCAGCACTCCCAGGGGGCAAGAGACCCAGTACTTC
CDR3aa: CASTPRGQETQYF

len: 13
d_gene: -
j_gene: TRBJ2-1
v_gene: TRBV4-2
abundance: few
CDR3nt: TGTGCCAGCAGCCAAGCCTCTAACAATGAGCAGTTCTTC
CDR3aa: CASSQASNNEQFF

len: 14
d_gene: -
j_gene: TRBJ2-1
v_gene: TRBV5-8
abundance: -
CDR3nt: TGTGCCAGCAGCTTGGGGATGGCAGGGAATGAGCAGTTCTTC
CDR3aa: CASSLGMAGNEQFF

len: 11
d_gene: TRBD1
j_gene: TRBJ2-1
v_gene: TRBV2
abundance: -
CDR3nt: TGTGCCAGCAGTGATAGGGACAGGTCTTTCTTC
CDR3aa: CASSDRDRSFF

len: 16
d_gene: TRBD1
j_gene: TRBJ2-3
v_gene: TRBV5-1
abundance: -
CDR3nt: TGCGCCAGCAGCTTGGAATTAGGGACAGGGGCCGATACGCAGTATTTT
CDR3aa: CASSLELGTGADTQYF

len: 12
d_gene: -
j_gene: TRBJ1-1
v_gene: TRBV29-1
abundance: -
CDR3nt: TGCAGCGCCGCGTTCCCGAACACTGAAGCTTTCTTT
CDR3aa: CSAAFPNTEAFF

len: 14
d_gene: TRBD1
j_gene: TRBJ2-1
v_gene: TRBV12-5
abundance: -
CDR3nt: TGTGCTAGTGGTTCACCGACAGGGGGCAATGAGCAGTTCTTC
CDR3aa: CASGSPTGGNEQFF

len: 13
d_gene: -
j_gene: TRBJ1-2
v_gene: TRBV27
abundance: once
CDR3nt: TGTGCCAGCAGTTTAACAGCCAGTATGGGCTACACCTTC
CDR3aa: CASSLTASMGYTF